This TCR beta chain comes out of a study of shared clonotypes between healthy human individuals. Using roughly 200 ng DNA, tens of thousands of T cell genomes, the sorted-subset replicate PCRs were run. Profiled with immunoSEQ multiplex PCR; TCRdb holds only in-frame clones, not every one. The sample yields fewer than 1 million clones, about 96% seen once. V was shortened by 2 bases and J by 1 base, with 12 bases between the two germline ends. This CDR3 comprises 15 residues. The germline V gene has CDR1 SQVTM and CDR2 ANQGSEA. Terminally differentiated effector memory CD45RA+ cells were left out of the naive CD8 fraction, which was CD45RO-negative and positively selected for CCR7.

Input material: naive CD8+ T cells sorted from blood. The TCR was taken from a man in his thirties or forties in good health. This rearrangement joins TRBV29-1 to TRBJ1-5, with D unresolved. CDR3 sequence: CSVEFPGRSNQPQHF. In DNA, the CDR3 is TGCAGCGTTGAATTCCCAGGTCGCAGCAATCAGCCCCAGCATTTT. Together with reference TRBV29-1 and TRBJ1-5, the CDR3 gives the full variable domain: SAVISQKPSRDICQRGTSLTIQCQVDSQVTMMFWYRQQPGQSLTLIATANQGSEATYESGFVIDKFPISRPNLTFSTLTVSNMSPEDSSIYLCSVEFPGRSNQPQHFGDGTRLSIL.